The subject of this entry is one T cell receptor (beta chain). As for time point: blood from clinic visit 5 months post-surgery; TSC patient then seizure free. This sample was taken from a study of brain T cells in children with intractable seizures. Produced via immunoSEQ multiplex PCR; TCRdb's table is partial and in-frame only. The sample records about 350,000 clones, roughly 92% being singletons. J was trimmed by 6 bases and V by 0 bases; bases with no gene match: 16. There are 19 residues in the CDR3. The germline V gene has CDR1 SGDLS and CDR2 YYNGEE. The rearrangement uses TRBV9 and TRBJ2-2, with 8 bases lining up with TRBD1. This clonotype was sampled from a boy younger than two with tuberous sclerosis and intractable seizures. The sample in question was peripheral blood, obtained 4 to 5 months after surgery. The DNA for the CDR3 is TGTGCCAGCAGCGTAGGGCCGCCGTTTGGTCAGGGGGCTCCCGGGGAGCTGTTTTTT. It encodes CASSVGPPFGQGAPGELFF.